This T cell receptor (beta chain) was sequenced during a study of liver allograft versus peripheral blood T cells. Across the study: Within transplanted livers, the T cell receptor repertoires were examined and compared against the repertoires present in the peripheral blood of liver transplant recipients.

Overall study results and limits: Repertoires of T cell receptors in liver allografts reportedly differed from peripheral blood repertoires.

CDR3 length: 16 residues. CDR1 is ENHRY and CDR2 is SYGVKD in the germline V gene. The junction had 8 bases not matched to a gene; V was cut back by 5 bases and J by 3 bases. This clonotype was seen only once. The target antigen is unknown. A read error may be the cause here, since a much bigger clone is one base away. TCRdb used MiXCR to reprocess the reads, holding one entry per CDR3 protein. The data hold several thousand distinct CDR3 sequences, with around a sixth observed a single time. The receptor comes from a human patient who had a liver transplant. These T cells may partly come from the graft donor. The V and J genes are TRBV10-3 and TRBJ2-7, with 12 bases lining up with TRBD2. This CDR3 is CAISYSLAGGLYEQYF. The CDR3 nucleotides are TGTGCCATCAGTTACTCTCTAGCGGGAGGGCTCTACGAGCAGTACTTC.